These 15 T cell receptor beta chains were all obtained from the same sample, sequenced in a study of shared clonotypes between healthy human individuals. Clones were read by immunoSEQ multiplex PCR, and TCRdb kept only the in-frame ones, dropping some. The sample consists of around 200,000 clones, approximately 61% of them appearing once. The sample was memory CD4+ T cells sorted from blood. Sample subset: CD45RA-negative fraction. All receptors come from a man between 25 and 39 years old in good health.

J is TRBJ2-5 and V is TRBV5-1; 9 bases align to TRBD2. Trimming removed 4 bases from V and 2 bases from J; junction bases left unmatched: 3. The CDR3 consists of 14 residues. Germline assignment: CDR1 SGHRS and CDR2 YFSETQ. CDR3 in amino acids: CASSSSGGQETQYF. The CDR3 nucleotides read TGCGCCAGCAGCAGTAGCGGGGGTCAAGAGACCCAGTACTTC.

The chain uses TRBV5-6 and TRBJ1-2, with D possibly being TRBD1 (5 bases). In germline, CDR1 is SGHDT, CDR2 YYEEEE. The CDR3 extends over 17 amino acids. Between the trimmed V and J ends, which lost 4 bases and 6 bases, there was a span of 25 bases. The CDR3 here is CASSLYAGDSGLHGYTF. The CDR3 coding sequence is TGTGCCAGCAGCCTCTATGCGGGTGACAGCGGTTTACATGGCTACACCTTC.

The chain links TRBV9 to TRBJ2-4; 11 nucleotides match TRBD1. Germline loops: CDR1 SGDLS, CDR2 YYNGEE. The CDR3 runs 15 residues. With V trimmed by 3 bases and J by 8 bases, 7 bases remained unmatched. CDR3 nucleotide sequence: TGTGCCAGCAGCGACTCACGGACAGGGGGCTACATTCAGTACTTC. It is translated as CASSDSRTGGYIQYF.

This chain's CDR3 is CASSQGPGTGLNQPQHF. In DNA, the CDR3 is TGCGCCAGCAGCCAAGGGCCCGGGACAGGACTCAATCAGCCCCAGCATTTT. The V call is TRBV4-3, the J call TRBJ1-5; 8 bases line up with TRBD1. The CDR3 sequence is 17 residues long. V shed 1 base and J 3 bases; nucleotides not matched to a gene: 8. Germline V gene data show CDR1 as LGHNA and CDR2 as YSLEER.

The gene calls are TRBV2 and TRBJ1-5; D ambiguous. Between the trimmed V and J ends, which lost 1 base and 6 bases, there was a span of 7 bases. The CDR3 has 13 residues. CDR1 is SNHLY, CDR2 FYNNEI, per germline. Here the CDR3 DNA reads TGTGCCAGCAGTGAAGAGGGTATTCAGCCCCAGCATTTT. Translation: CASSEEGIQPQHF.

The genes are TRBV6-5 and TRBJ2-3; TRBD2 agrees at 8 bases. The length of the CDR3 is 13 residues. CDR1 and CDR2 from the germline V gene are MNHEY and SVGAGI. The V segment lost 4 bases and the J segment 8 bases; nucleotides outside the gene matches: 5. The CDR3 sequence: CASSSGRVVTQYF. The CDR3, as DNA: TGTGCCAGCAGTTCCGGGAGGGTGGTTACGCAGTATTTT.

V is TRBV10-1 and J is TRBJ2-1; 8 bases map to TRBD2. Germline V lookup: CDR1 WNHNN, CDR2 SYGVQD (reference sequence). Unmatched junction bases numbered 6, after V lost 0 bases and J lost 8 bases. CDR3 length equals 15 residues. CDR3 DNA: TGCGCCAGCAGTGAGTCGCAGCGGGAGCTCTATGAGCAGTTCTTC. The encoded protein is CASSESQRELYEQFF.

V usage is TRBV23-1 and J usage is TRBJ2-7; D gene uncertain. TRBV23-1 is noted as an ORF with a role that remains uncertain. V dropped 3 bases and J dropped 3 bases, with 12 bases sitting between them. The CDR3 extends over 14 amino acids. The CDR3 here is CASSQRAWGYEQYF. In DNA form, the CDR3 reads TGCGCCAGCAGTCAGCGAGCGTGGGGCTACGAGCAGTACTTC.

This clone came up many times. This sample also contains other DNA sequences that code for the same CDR3. In nucleotides, the CDR3 is TGTGCCAGCTCACCCGGGACAGGGGGCGACGAGCAGTACTTC. It translates to CASSPGTGGDEQYF. V and J are TRBV18 and TRBJ2-7; 12 bases are a match to TRBD1. V shed 3 bases and J 5 bases; nucleotides not matched to a gene: 2. Per germline, CDR1 KGHSH and CDR2 LQKENI. The CDR3 is made up of 14 amino acids.

The chain carries TRBV7-9 and TRBJ2-3; D uncertain. The germline V gene encodes CDR1 SEHNR and CDR2 FQNEAQ (reference sequence). CDR3 length equals 16 residues. V lost 0 bases and J lost 3, with 13 bases in between. CDR3 amino acids: CASSLAMSRATDTQYF. The CDR3 nucleotides read TGTGCCAGCAGCTTAGCGATGAGTAGGGCGACAGATACGCAGTATTTT.

CDR3 amino acids: CASSKFAGVYTYNEQFF. The CDR3 DNA follows: TGTGCCAGCAGCAAATTTGCAGGGGTTTATACCTACAATGAGCAGTTCTTC. V is TRBV21-1 and J is TRBJ2-1; whether TRBD1, the table's D call, matches the DNA was not checked. TRBV21-1 is deemed a pseudogene. This CDR3 has 17 amino acids.

This clone was picked up a small number of times. Other DNA variants within this sample encode the same CDR3. The rearrangement uses TRBV5-1 and TRBJ2-1; 9 nucleotides line up with TRBD1. J lost 4 bases, V lost 4 bases, and 3 bases had no gene match. From germline, CDR1 is SGHRS and CDR2 YFSETQ. There are 14 residues in the CDR3. The DNA for the CDR3 is TGCGCCAGCAGCCCCGGGACAGGGTACAATGAGCAGTTCTTC. Translating it yields CASSPGTGYNEQFF.

V usage is TRBV7-2 and J usage is TRBJ2-1; 8 bases are shared with TRBD2. From germline, CDR1 is SGHTA and CDR2 FQGNSA. V trimming: 0 bases; J trimming: 5 bases; junction bases outside the gene matches: 9. The CDR3 loop spans 17 amino acids. The CDR3 DNA reads TGTGCCAGCAGCTTAGCTTCGGGACTAGGAGGGGACAATGAGCAGTTCTTC. Its protein is CASSLASGLGGDNEQFF.

This sequence joins TRBV29-1 and TRBJ1-2; weak D call: TRBD1 (5 bases). The V end lost 7 bases, the J end lost 6 bases, and 12 bases lay between the germline ends. The CDR3 extends over 11 amino acids. Germline assignment: CDR1 SQVTM and CDR2 ANQGSEA. Here the CDR3 DNA reads TGCAGCGGCGGGACTTCGAATGGCTACACCTTC. It codes for CSGGTSNGYTF.

This chain links TRBV28 with TRBJ2-7, with TRBD1 matching 8 bases. V lost 5 bases, J lost 5 bases, and 5 bases stayed unmatched. The CDR3 consists of 13 residues. Germline assignment: CDR1 MDHEN and CDR2 SYDVKM. This CDR3 reads CASSPQGAHEQYF. In DNA form, the CDR3 reads TGTGCCAGCAGTCCTCAGGGGGCCCACGAGCAGTACTTC.